These 5 T cell receptor beta chains originate from one sample sequenced in a study of identifying expanded T cells in peripheral blood. Clones were sequenced by immunoSEQ multiplex PCR, and TCRdb holds only the in-frame ones, with some missing. The table includes 100,000 to 150,000 clones, around nine tenths detected once. Source material: blood. The source is a person aged 18 to 75 in good health.

The rearrangement uses TRBV5-1 and TRBJ2-3, with TRBD2 matching over 9 bases. The CDR3 consists of 16 residues. With V trimmed by 4 bases and J by 4 bases, 10 bases remained unmatched. Germline CDR1 reads SGHRS; CDR2 reads YFSETQ. The CDR3 bases are TGCGCCAGCAGCCCGTATAGCGGGAGTTCTGCAGATACGCAGTATTTT. Translated: CASSPYSGSSADTQYF. The full variable domain, its missing parts supplied by reference TRBV5-1 and TRBJ2-3, is KAGVTQTPRYLIKTRGQQVTLSCSPISGHRSVSWYQQTPGQGLQFLFEYFSETQRNKGNFPGRFSGRQFSNSRSEMNVSTLELGDSALYLCASSPYSGSSADTQYFGPGTRLTVL.

V is TRBV7-9 and J is TRBJ2-7, with D tentatively TRBD1 or TRBD2 (5 bases each). Trimming removed 4 bases from V and 7 bases from J, with 20 bases in between. This CDR3 region has 15 residues. Germline values: CDR1 SEHNR, CDR2 FQNEAQ (reference sequence). The CDR3 DNA is TGTGCCAGCAGCTACTCGGGACGCGCTGTGGGTGAGCAGTACTTC. This sequence encodes CASSYSGRAVGEQYF.

The V call is TRBV6-6, the J call TRBJ1-1, with 10 bases identical to TRBD1. The CDR3 has 16 amino acids. Trimming cost V 0 bases and J 3 bases; bases outside gene matches: 4. Per germline, CDR1 MNHNY and CDR2 SVGAGI (reference sequence). CDR3 amino acids: CASSYSLDRGDTEAFF. DNA of the CDR3: TGTGCCAGCAGTTACTCCCTGGACAGGGGGGACACTGAAGCTTTCTTT.

The V and J genes are TRBV10-2 and TRBJ2-1; D gene uncertain. The CDR3 has 16 residues. CDR1 and CDR2 (germline): WSHSY, SAAADI. V lost 5 bases and J 6 bases, leaving 20 bases between the germline ends. The CDR3: CASSQGVSYSGNEQFF. The CDR3 bases are TGCGCCAGCAGTCAAGGAGTTTCATATTCGGGCAATGAGCAGTTCTTC.

The V gene is TRBV19, the J gene TRBJ2-1; D possibly corresponds to TRBD2 (5 bases). Germline CDR1 LNHDA, CDR2 SQIVND (reference sequence). This CDR3 comprises 16 residues. V was trimmed by 2 bases and J by 4 bases, leaving 15 bases between them. CDR3 residues: CASSIPALDLYNEQFF. The DNA for the CDR3 is TGTGCCAGTAGTATACCCGCTTTGGACTTATACAATGAGCAGTTCTTC.